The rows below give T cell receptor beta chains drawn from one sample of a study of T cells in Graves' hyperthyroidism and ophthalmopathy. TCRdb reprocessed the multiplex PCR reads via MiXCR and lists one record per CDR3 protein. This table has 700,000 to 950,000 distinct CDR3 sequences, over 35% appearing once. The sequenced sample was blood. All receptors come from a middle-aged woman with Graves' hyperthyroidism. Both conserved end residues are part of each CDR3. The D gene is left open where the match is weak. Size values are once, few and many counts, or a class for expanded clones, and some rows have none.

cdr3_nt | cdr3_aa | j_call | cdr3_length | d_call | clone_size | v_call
TGTGCCAGCAGCTTCCAGGTCCGGGGGGAGGATGGCTACACCTTC | CASSFQVRGEDGYTF | TRBJ1-2 | 15 | - | many | TRBV13
TGTGCCAGCAGGGTAGCGGGGGAGCAGTACTTC | CASRVAGEQYF | TRBJ2-7 | 11 | TRBD2 | many | TRBV6-1
TGCAGCGTGAGTCGAGGTCCCTACGAGCAGTACTTC | CSVSRGPYEQYF | TRBJ2-7 | 12 | - | many | TRBV29-1
TGTGCCAGCAGTTGGGCATCACAGGGGCAGGGGACTGAAGCTTTCTTT | CASSWASQGQGTEAFF | TRBJ1-1 | 16 | TRBD1 | - | TRBV6-5
TGTGCCAGCGGGGACGACAGGCGTACTTCACCCCTCCACTTT | CASGDDRRTSPLHF | TRBJ1-6 | 14 | - | - | TRBV12-3/TRBV12-4
TGCGCCAGCAGCCAAGATTCAGGGGTCCTCTACGAGCAGTACTTC | CASSQDSGVLYEQYF | TRBJ2-7 | 15 | - | - | TRBV4-3
TGCAGTGCCATTGGGACTCCTGACTCCTACAATGAGCAGTACTTC | CSAIGTPDSYNEQYF | TRBJ2-7 | 15 | - | - | TRBV20-1
TGTGCCAGCAGTTACTCCAGGGGAAGCAATCAGCCCCAGCATTTT | CASSYSRGSNQPQHF | TRBJ1-5 | 15 | - | many | TRBV6-6
TGTGCCAGTAGTATTACAGGGGGAGGCTACGAGCAGTACTTC | CASSITGGGYEQYF | TRBJ2-7 | 14 | TRBD1 | - | TRBV19
TGTGCCAGCAGTTACGGCGACAGGGCCACCCAGTACTTC | CASSYGDRATQYF | TRBJ2-5 | 13 | TRBD1 | many | TRBV6-5
TGCGCCAGCAGCCCCCAGTTCCAAGCGGAACTGTTTTTT | CASSPQFQAELFF | TRBJ1-4 | 13 | - | - | TRBV4-3
TGTGCCAGCAGCCCTGCCTCGGACCGCGCCACAAATGAAAAACTGTTTTTT | CASSPASDRATNEKLFF | TRBJ1-4 | 17 | - | - | TRBV5-4
TGTGCCAGCAGCTTAGCAGGGGATTTGGGGAATGAAAAACTGTTTTTT | CASSLAGDLGNEKLFF | TRBJ1-4 | 16 | - | - | TRBV7-9
TGTGCCAGCAGCCCCCAGGGTGACTTTACCTCTGGGGCCAACGTCCTGACTTTC | CASSPQGDFTSGANVLTF | TRBJ2-6 | 18 | - | few | TRBV7-2
TGTGCCAGCAGCACCGGGGACAGGCTTAATTCACCCCTCCACTTT | CASSTGDRLNSPLHF | TRBJ1-6 | 15 | TRBD1 | many | TRBV9
TGTGCCAGCAGTTTGGGGGGGTTCGCCTACGAGCAGTACTTC | CASSLGGFAYEQYF | TRBJ2-7 | 14 | TRBD2 | few | TRBV12-3/TRBV12-4
TGCGCCAGCAGCCAGGGCGGGGGCCCGGGGCAGCCCCAGCATTTT | CASSQGGGPGQPQHF | TRBJ1-5 | 15 | - | - | TRBV5-1
TGTGCCAGCAGTTATCAGGGATCAACGCGTGAAAAACTGTTTTTT | CASSYQGSTREKLFF | TRBJ1-4 | 15 | - | - | TRBV6-5
TGTGCCAGCAGTTCCCAACGGCATGGCTACACCTTC | CASSSQRHGYTF | TRBJ1-2 | 12 | - | few | TRBV28
TGTGCCAGCAGCTCGCCTACAGGGGGACCCTTTAACTATGGCTACACCTTC | CASSSPTGGPFNYGYTF | TRBJ1-2 | 17 | TRBD1 | many | TRBV7-2
TGCAGCGTTGAAGAGGTCAGGGGCTCCTACGAGCAGTACTTC | CSVEEVRGSYEQYF | TRBJ2-7 | 14 | - | - | TRBV29-1
TGTGCCAGCAGCCCTAGCCGGACAGGGGGCTTTGGGCAAGAGACCCAGTACTTC | CASSPSRTGGFGQETQYF | TRBJ2-5 | 18 | TRBD1 | - | TRBV11-1
TGCAGTGCCTCAGGGATCCTCTATGGCTACACCTTC | CSASGILYGYTF | TRBJ1-2 | 12 | - | many | TRBV20-1
TGTGCCAGCAGGGAACAGGGATTCGGTAGAGAGACCCAGTACTTC | CASREQGFGRETQYF | TRBJ2-5 | 15 | - | few | TRBV6-5
TGTGCCAGCAGTTCCCTCCAGGGGTGGAATTCACCCCTCCACTTT | CASSSLQGWNSPLHF | TRBJ1-6 | 15 | - | many | TRBV12-3/TRBV12-4
TGTGCCAGCAGTTTAGAACAGGCTAGCAATCAGCCCCAGCATTTT | CASSLEQASNQPQHF | TRBJ1-5 | 15 | - | few | TRBV12-3/TRBV12-4
TGTGCCAGCAGCGATACAGGGGCAACAGGGCCCCAGCATTTT | CASSDTGATGPQHF | TRBJ1-5 | 14 | TRBD1 | many | TRBV13
TGTGCCAGCAGCTTGCTGACTAGCGGGAGGGCCTTTACCGGGGAGCTGTTTTTT | CASSLLTSGRAFTGELFF | TRBJ2-2 | 18 | TRBD2 | few | TRBV5-5
TGTGCCAGCAGTGTTGGGACAAGCTCTAACTATGGCTACACCTTC | CASSVGTSSNYGYTF | TRBJ1-2 | 15 | - | many | TRBV12-3/TRBV12-4
TGCAGCGTTGATTTAGGGACTAGCGGTGTAACGCAGTATTTT | CSVDLGTSGVTQYF | TRBJ2-3 | 14 | TRBD2 | - | TRBV29-1
TGTGCCAGCAGCCACACAGGGAATGGGGCCAACGTCCTGACTTTC | CASSHTGNGANVLTF | TRBJ2-6 | 15 | - | many | TRBV6-5
TGTGCCAGCAGTGAATCTTTGGGGCAGCCCCAGCATTTT | CASSESLGQPQHF | TRBJ1-5 | 13 | - | many | TRBV25-1
TGTGCCAGCAGCTTAAGTAGGGGACCGCAGTACGAGCAGTACTTC | CASSLSRGPQYEQYF | TRBJ2-7 | 15 | - | many | TRBV7-9
TGTGCCAGTGATTCTGGACAGTTCTATGGCTACACCTTC | CASDSGQFYGYTF | TRBJ1-2 | 13 | - | - | TRBV19
TGTGCCAGCATACCGGGACAGGGCTATTCACCCCTCCACTTT | CASIPGQGYSPLHF | TRBJ1-6 | 14 | TRBD1 | few | TRBV7-9
TGCGCCAGCAGCCAACCCGAGACAGTTTACGAGCAGTACTTC | CASSQPETVYEQYF | TRBJ2-7 | 14 | - | - | TRBV4-1
TGCAGTGCTAGCCTTCTCACGACGGGGCAACGAACGTCCTACGAGCAGTACTTC | CSASLLTTGQRTSYEQYF | TRBJ2-7 | 18 | - | few | TRBV20-1
TGCGCCAGCAGCTGGACCGGGTCCCTGGGGACCCAGTACTTC | CASSWTGSLGTQYF | TRBJ2-5 | 14 | - | - | TRBV5-1
TGTGCCAGCGGGACAGGGTCTGGGACTGAAGCTTTCTTT | CASGTGSGTEAFF | TRBJ1-1 | 13 | TRBD1 | many | TRBV9
TGTGCCAGCAGCCCCGAAAGCGGGGGGGAGCTGTTTTTT | CASSPESGGELFF | TRBJ2-2 | 13 | - | once | TRBV12-3/TRBV12-4
TGTGCCAGCAGTCAACCAGGGGGCGGGGAAAAACTGTTTTTT | CASSQPGGGEKLFF | TRBJ1-4 | 14 | TRBD1 | - | TRBV6-1
TGTGCCAGCAGCGCTGCCCTGGACAGGGGCGTCCATGGAAACACCATATATTTT | CASSAALDRGVHGNTIYF | TRBJ1-3 | 18 | TRBD1 | - | TRBV11-2
TGCAGTGCTATGGGGCAGGGTTCACCCCTCCACTTT | CSAMGQGSPLHF | TRBJ1-6 | 12 | - | few | TRBV20-1
TGTGCCAGCAGCCCTGTCGGAGGCCCGGGAGGCTACACCTTC | CASSPVGGPGGYTF | TRBJ1-2 | 14 | - | many | TRBV7-9
TGTGCCAGCAGCCAAGATTGGGGGACTGAAGCTTTCTTT | CASSQDWGTEAFF | TRBJ1-1 | 13 | - | - | TRBV4-2
TGTGCCAGCAGCCGCGCCCAGACGGACCGCCGTAAACCCCTCCACTTT | CASSRAQTDRRKPLHF | TRBJ1-6 | 16 | - | many | TRBV7-2
TGTGCCAGCAGCCTGAACAGGGATAACTATGGCTACACCTTC | CASSLNRDNYGYTF | TRBJ1-2 | 14 | - | - | TRBV28
TGTGCCAGCAGCGTTCCGGGACAGGGGACTAAAGCTTTCTTT | CASSVPGQGTKAFF | TRBJ1-1 | 14 | TRBD1 | few | TRBV9
TGCAGCGTTGTGTTAGGCTACGGTGGCTACACCTTC | CSVVLGYGGYTF | TRBJ1-2 | 12 | - | few | TRBV29-1
TGTGCCAGCGGAGGACAGGGATCTCAGCCCCAGCATTTT | CASGGQGSQPQHF | TRBJ1-5 | 13 | TRBD1 | - | TRBV6-1
TGCAGCACCTACAGGCCGACGGACTATGGCTACACCTTC | CSTYRPTDYGYTF | TRBJ1-2 | 13 | - | - | TRBV29-1
TGTGCCAGCAGATCTGTCCTGAACACTGAAGCTTTCTTT | CASRSVLNTEAFF | TRBJ1-1 | 13 | - | few | TRBV13